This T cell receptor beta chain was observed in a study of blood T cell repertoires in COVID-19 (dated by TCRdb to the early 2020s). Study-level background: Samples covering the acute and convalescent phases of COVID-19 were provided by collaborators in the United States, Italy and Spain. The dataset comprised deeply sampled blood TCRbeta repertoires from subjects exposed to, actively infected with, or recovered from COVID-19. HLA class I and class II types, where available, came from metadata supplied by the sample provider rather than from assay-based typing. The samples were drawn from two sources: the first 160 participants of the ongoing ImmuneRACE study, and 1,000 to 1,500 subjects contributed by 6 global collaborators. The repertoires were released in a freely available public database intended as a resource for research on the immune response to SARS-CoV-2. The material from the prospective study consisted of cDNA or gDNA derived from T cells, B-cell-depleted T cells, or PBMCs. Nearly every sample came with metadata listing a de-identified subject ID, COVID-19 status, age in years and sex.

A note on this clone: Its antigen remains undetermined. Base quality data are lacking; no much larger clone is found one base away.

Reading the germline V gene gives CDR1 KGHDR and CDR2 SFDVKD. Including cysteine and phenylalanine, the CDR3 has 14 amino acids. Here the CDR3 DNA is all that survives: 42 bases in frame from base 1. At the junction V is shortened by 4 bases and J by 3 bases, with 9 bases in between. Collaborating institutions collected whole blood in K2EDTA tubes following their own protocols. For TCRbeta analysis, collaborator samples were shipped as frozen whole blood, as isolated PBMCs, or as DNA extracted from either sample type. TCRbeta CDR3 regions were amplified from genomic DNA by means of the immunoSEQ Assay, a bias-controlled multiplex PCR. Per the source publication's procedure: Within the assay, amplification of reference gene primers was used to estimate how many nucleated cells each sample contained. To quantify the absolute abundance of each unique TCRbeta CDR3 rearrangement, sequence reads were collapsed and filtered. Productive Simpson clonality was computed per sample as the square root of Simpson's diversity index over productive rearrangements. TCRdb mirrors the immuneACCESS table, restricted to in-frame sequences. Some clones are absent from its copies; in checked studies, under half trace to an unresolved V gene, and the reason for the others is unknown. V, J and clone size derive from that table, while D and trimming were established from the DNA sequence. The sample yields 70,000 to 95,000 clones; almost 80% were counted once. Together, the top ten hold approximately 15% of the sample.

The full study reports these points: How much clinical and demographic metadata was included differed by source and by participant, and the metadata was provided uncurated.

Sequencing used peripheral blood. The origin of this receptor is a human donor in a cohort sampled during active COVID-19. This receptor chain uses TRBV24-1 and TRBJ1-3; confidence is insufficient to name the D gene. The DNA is TGTGCCACCAGTGACGAGGCGTATGGAAACACCATATATTTT. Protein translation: CATSDEAYGNTIYF.